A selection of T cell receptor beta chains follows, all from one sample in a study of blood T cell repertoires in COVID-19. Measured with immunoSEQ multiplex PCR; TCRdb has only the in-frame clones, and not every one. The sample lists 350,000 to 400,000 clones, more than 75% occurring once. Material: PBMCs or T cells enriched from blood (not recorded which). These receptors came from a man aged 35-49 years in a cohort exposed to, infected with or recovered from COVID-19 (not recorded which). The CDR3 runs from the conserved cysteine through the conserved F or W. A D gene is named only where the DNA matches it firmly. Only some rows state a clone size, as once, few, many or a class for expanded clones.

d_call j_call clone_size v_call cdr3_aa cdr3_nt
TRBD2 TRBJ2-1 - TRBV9 CASSAGGAGAYEQFF TGTGCCAGCAGCGCTGGTGGGGCGGGAGCCTATGAGCAGTTCTTC
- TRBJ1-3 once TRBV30 CAWSNSFGNTIYF TGTGCCTGGAGTAATAGTTTTGGAAACACCATATATTTT
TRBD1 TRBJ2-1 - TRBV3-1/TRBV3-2 CASSPTGGNEQFF TGTGCCAGCAGCCCTACAGGGGGGAATGAGCAGTTCTTC
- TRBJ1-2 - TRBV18 CASSPDRNYGYTF TGTGCCAGCTCACCCGACAGAAACTATGGCTACACCTTC
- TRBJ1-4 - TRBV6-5 CASASGHRVHEKLFF TGTGCCAGCGCTTCGGGGCACAGGGTCCATGAAAAACTGTTTTTT
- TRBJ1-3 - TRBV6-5 CASSYFPGSGNTIYF TGTGCCAGCAGTTACTTCCCAGGGTCTGGAAACACCATATATTTT
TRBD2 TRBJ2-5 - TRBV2 CASSGGLAGVSETQYF TGTGCCAGCAGTGGTGGACTAGCGGGAGTTTCAGAGACCCAGTACTTC
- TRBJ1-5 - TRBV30 CAWSVLQGNQPQHF TGTGCCTGGAGTGTGTTGCAGGGGAATCAGCCCCAGCATTTT
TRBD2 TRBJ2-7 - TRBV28 CASREGGEYEQYF TGTGCCAGCCGGGAGGGAGGGGAATACGAGCAGTACTTC
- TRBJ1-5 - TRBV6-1 CASSDIYNQPQHF TGTGCCAGCAGTGATATTTACAATCAGCCCCAGCATTTT
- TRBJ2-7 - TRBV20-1 CSASRQRPYEQYF TGCAGTGCTAGTCGCCAGCGGCCTTACGAGCAGTACTTC
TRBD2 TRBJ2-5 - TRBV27 CASSLMRASGRETQYF TGTGCCAGCAGTTTGATGCGCGCTAGCGGGAGGGAGACCCAGTACTTC
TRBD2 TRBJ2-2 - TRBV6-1 CASSGLTPSGRNTGELFF TGTGCCAGCAGTGGACTAACGCCTAGCGGGAGGAACACCGGGGAGCTGTTTTTT
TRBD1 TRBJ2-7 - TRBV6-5 CASSAGQGAGEQYF TGTGCCAGCAGCGCCGGACAGGGGGCGGGCGAGCAGTACTTC
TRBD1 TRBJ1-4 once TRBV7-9 CASSLPGQGREKLFF TGTGCCAGCAGCCTCCCGGGACAGGGTCGAGAAAAACTGTTTTTT
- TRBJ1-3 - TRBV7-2 CASSLVRSGNTIYF TGTGCCAGCAGCCTCGTTCGCTCTGGAAACACCATATATTTT
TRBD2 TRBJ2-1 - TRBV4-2 CASSQDFTSGYNEQFF TGTGCCAGCAGCCAAGATTTTACTAGCGGGTACAATGAGCAGTTCTTC